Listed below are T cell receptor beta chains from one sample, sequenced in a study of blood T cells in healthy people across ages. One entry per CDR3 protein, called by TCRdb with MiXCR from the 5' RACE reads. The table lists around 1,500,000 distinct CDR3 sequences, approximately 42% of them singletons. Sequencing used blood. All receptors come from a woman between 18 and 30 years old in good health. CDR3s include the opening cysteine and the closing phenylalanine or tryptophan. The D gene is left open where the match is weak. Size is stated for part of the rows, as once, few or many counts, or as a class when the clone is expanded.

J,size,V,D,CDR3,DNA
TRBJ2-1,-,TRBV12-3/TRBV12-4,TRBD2,CASSGPGLAGGRNEQFF,TGTGCCAGCAGCGGCCCGGGACTAGCGGGGGGCCGAAATGAGCAGTTCTTC
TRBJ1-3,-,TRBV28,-,CASRPWVDSGNTIYF,TGTGCCAGCAGGCCCTGGGTAGATTCTGGAAACACCATATATTTT
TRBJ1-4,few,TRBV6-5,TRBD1,CASGYRDRGEWKLFF,TGTGCCAGCGGTTACCGGGACAGGGGGGAGTGGAAACTGTTTTTT
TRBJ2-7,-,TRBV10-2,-,CASTVDPTYEQYF,TGCGCCAGCACTGTGGACCCGACCTACGAGCAGTACTTC
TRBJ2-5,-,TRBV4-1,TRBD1,CASSQGTGVETQYF,TGCGCCAGCAGCCAGGGGACAGGGGTTGAGACCCAGTACTTC
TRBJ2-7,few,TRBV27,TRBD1,CASSWTKTGFSYEQYF,TGTGCCAGCAGTTGGACCAAGACAGGGTTCTCCTACGAGCAGTACTTC
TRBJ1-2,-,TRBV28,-,CASRLTTHYGYTF,TGTGCCAGCCGCCTGACGACTCACTATGGCTACACCTTC
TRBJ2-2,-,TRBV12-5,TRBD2,CASGMPPSGSVSRELFF,TGTGCTAGTGGTATGCCTCCTAGCGGGAGCGTTAGCCGGGAGCTGTTTTTT
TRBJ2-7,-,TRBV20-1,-,CSASRGYSGPEQYF,TGCAGTGCCTCTAGGGGCTACTCAGGGCCTGAGCAGTACTTC
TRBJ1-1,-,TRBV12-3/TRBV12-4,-,CASSLSQGRAFF,TGTGCCAGCAGTTTGTCACAGGGCAGAGCTTTCTTT
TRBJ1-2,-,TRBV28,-,CASSFPNEVGYTF,TGTGCCAGCAGTTTTCCCAACGAAGTTGGCTACACCTTC
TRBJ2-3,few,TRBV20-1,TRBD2,CSARERGDSDTQYF,TGCAGTGCTAGGGAGCGGGGCGACTCGGATACGCAGTATTTT
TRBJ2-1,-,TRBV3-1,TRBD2,CASSQDARGRSNEQFF,TGTGCCAGCAGCCAAGACGCCCGCGGGAGATCGAATGAGCAGTTCTTC
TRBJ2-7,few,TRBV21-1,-,CASTLARRGDYEQYF,TGTGCCAGCACCCTCGCCCGGCGGGGAGACTACGAGCAGTACTTC
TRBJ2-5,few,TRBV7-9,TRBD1,CASSPPGTGSQETQYF,TGTGCCAGCAGCCCCCCAGGGACAGGGAGTCAAGAGACCCAGTACTTC
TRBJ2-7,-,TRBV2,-,CASTSGVSYEQYF,TGTGCCAGCACTTCAGGCGTCTCCTACGAGCAGTACTTC
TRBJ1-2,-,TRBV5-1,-,CASSPGGREINYGYTF,TGCGCCAGCAGCCCCGGGGGGCGAGAGATCAACTATGGCTACACCTTC
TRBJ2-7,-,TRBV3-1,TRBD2,CASSRPLAGGYEQYF,TGTGCCAGCAGCCGGCCCCTAGCGGGAGGGTACGAGCAGTACTTC
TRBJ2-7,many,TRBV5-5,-,CASSLVPQGSYEQYF,TGTGCCAGCAGCTTGGTCCCGCAGGGATCATACGAGCAGTACTTC
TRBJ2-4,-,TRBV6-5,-,CASMGALNIQYF,TGTGCCAGCATGGGGGCGTTGAACATTCAGTACTTC
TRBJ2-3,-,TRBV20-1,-,CSAIKVGARDTQYF,TGCAGTGCTATAAAAGTAGGGGCTCGAGATACGCAGTATTTT
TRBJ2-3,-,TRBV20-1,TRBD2,CSAYDLREVPDTQYF,TGCAGTGCTTATGACTTGCGGGAGGTACCAGATACGCAGTATTTT
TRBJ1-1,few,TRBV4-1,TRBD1,CASSQPWTGPEAFF,TGCGCCAGCAGCCAGCCTTGGACAGGGCCTGAAGCTTTCTTT
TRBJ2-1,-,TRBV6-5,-,CASSYSDTSSYNEQFF,TGTGCCAGCAGTTACTCCGACACGAGCTCCTACAATGAGCAGTTCTTC
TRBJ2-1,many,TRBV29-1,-,CSAPRGHSSYNEQFF,TGCAGCGCCCCTAGGGGACATAGCTCCTACAATGAGCAGTTCTTC
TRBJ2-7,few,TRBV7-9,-,CASSLQGNLGYEQYF,TGTGCCAGCAGCTTACAGGGGAATCTGGGCTACGAGCAGTACTTC
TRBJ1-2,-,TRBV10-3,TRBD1,CAISEDRQGGYTF,TGTGCCATCAGTGAGGATAGACAGGGAGGCTACACCTTC
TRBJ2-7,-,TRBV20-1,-,CSASGSNSYEQYF,TGCAGTGCTAGCGGGAGTAATAGCTACGAGCAGTACTTC
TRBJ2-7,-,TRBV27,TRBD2,CASSLGGGRISYEQYF,TGTGCCAGCAGTTTAGGGGGCGGGAGGATATCCTACGAGCAGTACTTC
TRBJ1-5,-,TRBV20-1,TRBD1,CSADSRQGVASQPQHF,TGCAGTGCTGACTCCCGACAGGGAGTAGCTAGTCAGCCCCAGCATTTT
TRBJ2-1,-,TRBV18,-,CAGGNSYNEQFF,TGTGCCGGGGGCAACTCCTACAATGAGCAGTTCTTC
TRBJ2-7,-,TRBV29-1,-,CSVEEAGVSRYEQYF,TGCAGCGTTGAAGAAGCAGGGGTTAGTAGGTACGAGCAGTACTTC